This TCR beta chain was sequenced for a study of technical replicates of blood from a handful of donors. The table came from immunoSEQ multiplex PCR; TCRdb's copy has only in-frame clones and leaves some out. The sample comprises some 96,000 clones, roughly 95% of which are singletons, and 0.22% rests with the top ten. Per the germline V gene, CDR1 is SGHVS and CDR2 is FNYEAQ. V shed 5 bases and J shed 4 bases, with 14 bases lying between them. This CDR3 spans 15 amino acids. The specimen was T cells isolated from PBMCs. This sequence originates from a human donor in good health. The J gene is TRBJ1-4, the V gene TRBV7-6; perhaps TRBD1 as D (5 bases). This chain's CDR3 is CASSHRQMDNEKLFF. CDR3 in DNA: TGTGCCAGCAGCCATAGACAGATGGATAATGAAAAACTGTTTTTT.